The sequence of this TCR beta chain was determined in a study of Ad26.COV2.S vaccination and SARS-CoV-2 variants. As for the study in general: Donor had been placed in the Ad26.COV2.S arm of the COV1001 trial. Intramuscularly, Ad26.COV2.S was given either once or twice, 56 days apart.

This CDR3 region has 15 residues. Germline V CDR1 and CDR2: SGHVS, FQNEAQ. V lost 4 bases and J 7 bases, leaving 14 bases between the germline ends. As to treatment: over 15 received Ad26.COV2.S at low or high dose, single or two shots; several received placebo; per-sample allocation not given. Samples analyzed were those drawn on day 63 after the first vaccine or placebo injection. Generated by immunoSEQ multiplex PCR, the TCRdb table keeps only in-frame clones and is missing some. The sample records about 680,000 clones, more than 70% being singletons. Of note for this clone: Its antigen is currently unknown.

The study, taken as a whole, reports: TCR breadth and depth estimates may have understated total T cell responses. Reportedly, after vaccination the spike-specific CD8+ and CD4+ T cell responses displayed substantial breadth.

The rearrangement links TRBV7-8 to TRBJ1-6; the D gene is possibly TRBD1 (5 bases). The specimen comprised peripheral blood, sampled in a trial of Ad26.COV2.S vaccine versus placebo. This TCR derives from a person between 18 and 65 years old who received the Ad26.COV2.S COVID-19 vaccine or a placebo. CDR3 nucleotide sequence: TGTGCCAGCAGCTCCACGGGGCGAACGAATTCACCCCTCCACTTT. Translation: CASSSTGRTNSPLHF.